Given below is one T cell receptor beta chain in context. Its antigen remains unidentified. Base quality data are lacking; no much larger clone is found one base away. The sample belongs to a study of T cell changes during pregnancy in multiple sclerosis (dated by TCRdb to between 2017 and 2020). For the wider study: The study looked at changes in the T cell repertoire across pregnancy in women with multiple sclerosis.

Libraries were prepared through the immunoSEQ multiplex PCR assay. TCRdb holds this immuneACCESS table with in-frame rearrangements only. Some clones are missing; in checked studies, unresolved V genes explain under half, and the rest has no known cause. The sample data list 40,000 or so clones, and 90% to 95% of these were observed just once. The ten largest make up about 8% of the sample. Spanning cysteine to phenylalanine, the CDR3 consists of 14 amino acids. The read is trimmed to its CDR3 DNA, 42 bases read in frame from base 1. Trimming takes 2 bases from V and 4 bases from J, and the germline ends sit 13 bases apart. In the germline V gene, CDR1 corresponds to SGHRS and CDR2 to YFSETQ.

This receptor chain uses TRBV5-1 and TRBJ2-7; TRBD1 might be the D gene, on 6 matching bases. The sequence was collected from a female donor with multiple sclerosis, enrolled in a pregnancy study. Source: CD8+ T cells from peripheral blood mononuclear cells, taken in the third trimester of pregnancy. The CDR3 loop reads CASSFVTGSYEQYF. The DNA sequence reads TGCGCCAGCAGCTTCGTTACAGGGTCATACGAGCAGTACTTC.